Detailed here is one T cell receptor (beta chain). Its antigen is undetermined. The time point denotes: pre-treatment sample, taken before nivolumab and TIL therapy. Adults with stage 4 NSCLC were enrolled in a phase I trial. The immunoSEQ assay was v3. Clones were sequenced by immunoSEQ multiplex PCR, and TCRdb holds only the in-frame ones, with some missing. The repertoire holds some 60,000 clones, 55% to 75% seen once, with approximately 7% in the top ten. CDR1 and CDR2 (germline): LNHDA, SQIVND (reference sequence). The ends lost 6 bases at V and 3 bases at J; junction bases unmatched: 8. The CDR3 extends over 16 amino acids. These data come from a study of TIL therapy for anti-PD-1-resistant metastatic lung cancer. About the research overall: Tumors had a median PD-L1 proportion score of about 6%. By whole-exome sequencing, median non-synonymous tumor mutation burden was roughly 1.6 mutations per megabase. Overall study results and limits: Treatment-naive, never-smoker and oncogene-addicted patients were overrepresented in this highly selected cohort.

The V and J genes are TRBV19 and TRBJ1-1; 12 positions match TRBD1. This clonotype originated in a person between 25 and 80 years old with non-small cell lung cancer. This sample comprised blood, obtained at baseline. CDR3 loop: CASSQLGTGGDTEAFF. The CDR3 nucleotides are TGTGCCAGTAGCCAATTGGGGACAGGGGGCGACACTGAAGCTTTCTTT.